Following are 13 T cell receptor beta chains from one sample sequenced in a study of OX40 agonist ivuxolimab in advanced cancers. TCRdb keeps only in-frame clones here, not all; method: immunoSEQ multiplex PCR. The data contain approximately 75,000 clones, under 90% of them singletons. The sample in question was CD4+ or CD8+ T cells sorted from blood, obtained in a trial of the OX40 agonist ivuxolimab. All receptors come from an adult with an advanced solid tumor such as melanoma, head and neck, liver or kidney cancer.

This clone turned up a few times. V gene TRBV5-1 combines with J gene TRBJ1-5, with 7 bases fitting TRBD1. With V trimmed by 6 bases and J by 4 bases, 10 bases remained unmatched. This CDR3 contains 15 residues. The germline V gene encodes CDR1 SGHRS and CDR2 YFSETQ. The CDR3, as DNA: TGCGCCAGCACCATTACAGGGGTTGGTAATCAGCCCCAGCATTTT. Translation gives CASTITGVGNQPQHF.

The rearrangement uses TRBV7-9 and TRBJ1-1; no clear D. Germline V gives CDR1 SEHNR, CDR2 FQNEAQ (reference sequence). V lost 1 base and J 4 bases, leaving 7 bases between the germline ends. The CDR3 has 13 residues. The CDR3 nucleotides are TGTGCCAGCAGCTTAGAGGGCACCACTGAAGCTTTCTTT. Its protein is CASSLEGTTEAFF.

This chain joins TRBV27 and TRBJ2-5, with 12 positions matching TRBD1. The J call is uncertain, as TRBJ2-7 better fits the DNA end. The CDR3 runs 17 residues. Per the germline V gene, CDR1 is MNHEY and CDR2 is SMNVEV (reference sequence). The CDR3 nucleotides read TGTGCCAGCAGTTTACTAAGGGGACAGGGGGCGACCTACGAGCAGTACTTC. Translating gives CASSLLRGQGATYEQYF.

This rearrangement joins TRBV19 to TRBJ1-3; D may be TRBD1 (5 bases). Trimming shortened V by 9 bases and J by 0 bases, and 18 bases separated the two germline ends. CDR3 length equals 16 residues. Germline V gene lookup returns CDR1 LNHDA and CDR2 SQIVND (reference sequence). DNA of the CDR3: TGTGCCAGCCGTCCTCCGGGACGGAGCTCTGGAAACACCATATATTTT. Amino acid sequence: CASRPPGRSSGNTIYF.

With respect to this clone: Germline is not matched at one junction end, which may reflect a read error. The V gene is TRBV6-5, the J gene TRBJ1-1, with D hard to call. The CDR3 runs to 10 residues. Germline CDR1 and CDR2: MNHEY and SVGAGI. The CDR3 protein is CASCYTEAFF. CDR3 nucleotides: TGTGCCAGCTGTTATACTGAAGCTTTCTTT.

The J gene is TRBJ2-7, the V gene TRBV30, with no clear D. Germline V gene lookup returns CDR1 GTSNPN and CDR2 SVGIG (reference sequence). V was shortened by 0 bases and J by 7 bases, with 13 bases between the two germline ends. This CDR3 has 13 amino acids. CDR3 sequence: CAWSVSFPWEQYF. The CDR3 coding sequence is TGTGCCTGGAGTGTCTCCTTTCCTTGGGAGCAGTACTTC.

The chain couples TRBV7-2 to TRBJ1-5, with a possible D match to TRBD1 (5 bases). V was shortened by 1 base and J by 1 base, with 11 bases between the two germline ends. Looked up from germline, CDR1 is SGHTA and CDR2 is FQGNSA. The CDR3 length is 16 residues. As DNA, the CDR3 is TGTGCCAGCAGCTTAGATTGGGGCCTAAGCAATCAGCCCCAGCATTTT. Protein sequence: CASSLDWGLSNQPQHF.

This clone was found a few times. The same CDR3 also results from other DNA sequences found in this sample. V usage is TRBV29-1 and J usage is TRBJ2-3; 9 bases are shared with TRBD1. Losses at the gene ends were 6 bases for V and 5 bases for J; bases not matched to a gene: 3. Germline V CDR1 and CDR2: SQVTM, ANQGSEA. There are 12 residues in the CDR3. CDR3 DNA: TGCAGCGTGGGACAGGGCGGAGATACGCAGTATTTT. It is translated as CSVGQGGDTQYF.

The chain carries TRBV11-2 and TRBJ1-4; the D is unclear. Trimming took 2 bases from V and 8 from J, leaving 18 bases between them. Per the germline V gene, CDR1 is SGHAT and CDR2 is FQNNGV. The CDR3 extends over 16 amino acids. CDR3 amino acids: CASSLITRGKEEKLFF. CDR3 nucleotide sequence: TGTGCCAGCAGCTTAATCACACGCGGGAAGGAAGAAAAACTGTTTTTT. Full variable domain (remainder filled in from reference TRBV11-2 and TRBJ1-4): EAGVAQSPRYKIIEKRQSVAFWCNPISGHATLYWYQQILGQGPKLLIQFQNNGVVDDSQLPKDRFSAERLKGVDSTLKIQPAKLEDSAVYLCASSLITRGKEEKLFFGSGTQLSVL.

CDR3 bases: TGTGCCAGCAGCGTAGGGATCAGGTCAACCTCTGGGGCCAACGTCCTGACTTTC. Amino acids: CASSVGIRSTSGANVLTF. This chain joins TRBV9 and TRBJ2-6; no clear D gene. This CDR3 has 18 residues. Germline CDR1 SGDLS, CDR2 YYNGEE. Deletions cut 0 bases from V and 0 bases from J, with 13 bases between.

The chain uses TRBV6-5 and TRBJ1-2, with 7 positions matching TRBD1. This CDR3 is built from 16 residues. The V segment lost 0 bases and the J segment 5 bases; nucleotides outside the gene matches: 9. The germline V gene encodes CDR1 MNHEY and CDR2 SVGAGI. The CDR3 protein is CASSYSGTESFYGYTF. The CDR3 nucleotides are TGTGCCAGCAGTTACTCGGGGACAGAATCATTTTATGGCTACACCTTC.

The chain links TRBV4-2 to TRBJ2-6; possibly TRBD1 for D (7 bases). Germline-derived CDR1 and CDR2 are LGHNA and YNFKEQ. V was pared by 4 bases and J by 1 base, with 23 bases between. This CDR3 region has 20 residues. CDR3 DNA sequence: TGTGCCAGCAGCCCTTCTCCAGCAGGGGGACTGGTATCTGGGGCCAACGTCCTGACTTTC. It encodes CASSPSPAGGLVSGANVLTF.

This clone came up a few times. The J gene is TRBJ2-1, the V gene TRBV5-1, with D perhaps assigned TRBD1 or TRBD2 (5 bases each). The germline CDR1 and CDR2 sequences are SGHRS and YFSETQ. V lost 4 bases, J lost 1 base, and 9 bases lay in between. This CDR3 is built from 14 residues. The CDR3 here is CASSEGNSYNEQFF. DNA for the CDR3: TGCGCCAGCAGCGAGGGGAATTCCTACAATGAGCAGTTCTTC.